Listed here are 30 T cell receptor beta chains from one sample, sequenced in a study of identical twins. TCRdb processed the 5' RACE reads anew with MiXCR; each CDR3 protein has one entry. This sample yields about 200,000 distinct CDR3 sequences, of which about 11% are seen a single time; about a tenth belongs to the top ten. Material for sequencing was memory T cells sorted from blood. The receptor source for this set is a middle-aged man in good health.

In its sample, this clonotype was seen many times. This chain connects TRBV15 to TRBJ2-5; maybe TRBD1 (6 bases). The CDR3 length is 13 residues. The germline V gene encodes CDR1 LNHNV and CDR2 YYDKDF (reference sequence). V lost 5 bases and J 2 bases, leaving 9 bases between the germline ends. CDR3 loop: CATSRDKQETQYF. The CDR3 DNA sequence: TGTGCCACCAGCCGGGACAAACAAGAGACCCAGTACTTC.

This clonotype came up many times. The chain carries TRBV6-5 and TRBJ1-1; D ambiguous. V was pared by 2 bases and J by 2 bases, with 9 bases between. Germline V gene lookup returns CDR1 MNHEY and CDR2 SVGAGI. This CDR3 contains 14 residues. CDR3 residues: CASSYVAENTEAFF. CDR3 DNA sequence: TGTGCCAGCAGTTACGTAGCAGAAAACACTGAAGCTTTCTTT.

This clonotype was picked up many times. In DNA, the CDR3 is TGCAGTGCTATTGGACTAGCGGTAAACTACAATGAGCAGTTCTTC. It is translated as CSAIGLAVNYNEQFF. V is TRBV20-1 and J is TRBJ2-1; 10 bases map to TRBD2. Germline V CDR1 and CDR2: DFQATT, SNEGSKA (reference sequence). The CDR3 contains 15 residues. After removal of 4 bases from V and 3 bases from J, the junction contained 6 bases not matched to a gene.

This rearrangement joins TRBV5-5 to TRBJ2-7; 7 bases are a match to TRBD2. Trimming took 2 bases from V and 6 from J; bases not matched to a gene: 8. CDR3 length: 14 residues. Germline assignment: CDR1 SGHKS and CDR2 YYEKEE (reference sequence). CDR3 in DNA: TGTGCCAGCAGCTTCGGCGGGGGATGGTCCGAGCAGTACTTC. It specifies CASSFGGGWSEQYF.

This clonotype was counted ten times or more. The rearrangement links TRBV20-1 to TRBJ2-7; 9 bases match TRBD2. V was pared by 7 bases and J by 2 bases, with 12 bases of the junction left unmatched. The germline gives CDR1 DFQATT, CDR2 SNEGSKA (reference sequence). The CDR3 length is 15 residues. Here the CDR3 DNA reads TGCAGTGGCAGTCCTTCTAGCGGGGCAGCCTACGAGCAGTACTTC. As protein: CSGSPSSGAAYEQYF.

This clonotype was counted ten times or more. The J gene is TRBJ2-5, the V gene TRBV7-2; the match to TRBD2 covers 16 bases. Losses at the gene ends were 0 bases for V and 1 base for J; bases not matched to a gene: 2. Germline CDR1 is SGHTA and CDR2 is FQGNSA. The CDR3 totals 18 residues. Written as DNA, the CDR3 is TGTGCCAGCAGCTTAGCCGGGACTAGCGGGGGGGCCCAAGAGACCCAGTACTTC. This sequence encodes CASSLAGTSGGAQETQYF.

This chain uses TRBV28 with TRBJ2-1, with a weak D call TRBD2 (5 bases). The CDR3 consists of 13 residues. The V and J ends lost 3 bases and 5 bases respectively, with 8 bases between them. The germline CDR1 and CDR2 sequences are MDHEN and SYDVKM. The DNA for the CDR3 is TGTGCCAGCAGTTTGGTCGGGAACAATGAGCAGTTCTTC. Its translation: CASSLVGNNEQFF.

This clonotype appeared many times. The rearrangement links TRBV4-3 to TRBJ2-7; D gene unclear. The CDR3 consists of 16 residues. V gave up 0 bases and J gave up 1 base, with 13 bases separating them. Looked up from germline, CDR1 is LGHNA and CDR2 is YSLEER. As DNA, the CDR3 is TGCGCCAGCAGCCAAGATTCCCTGACCGTTTCCTACGAGCAGTACTTC. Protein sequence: CASSQDSLTVSYEQYF.

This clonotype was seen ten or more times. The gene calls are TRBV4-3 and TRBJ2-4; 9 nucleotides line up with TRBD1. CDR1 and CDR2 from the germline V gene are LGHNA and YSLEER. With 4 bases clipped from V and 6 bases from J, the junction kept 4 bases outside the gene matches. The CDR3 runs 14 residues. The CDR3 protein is CASSRGQGGNIQYF. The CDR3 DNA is TGCGCCAGCAGCCGGGGACAGGGAGGAAACATTCAGTACTTC.

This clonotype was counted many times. The CDR3 is CASSTFSTRLYEQYF. As DNA, the CDR3 is TGTGCCAGCAGCACGTTCTCGACTAGGTTATACGAGCAGTACTTC. This chain links TRBV7-8 with TRBJ2-7; a possible D gene is TRBD2 (6 bases). The V and J ends lost 5 bases and 4 bases respectively, with 18 bases between them. CDR1 is SGHVS, CDR2 FQNEAQ, per germline. This CDR3 has 15 amino acids.

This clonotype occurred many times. The chain's CDR3 is CSVLHPGWNEQFF. The CDR3 DNA reads as TGCAGCGTTCTGCATCCAGGATGGAATGAGCAGTTCTTC. V usage is TRBV29-1 and J usage is TRBJ2-1; D not certain. CDR3 size: 13 residues. Deletions cut 5 bases from V and 7 bases from J, with 15 bases between. Germline lookup yields CDR1 SQVTM and CDR2 ANQGSEA.

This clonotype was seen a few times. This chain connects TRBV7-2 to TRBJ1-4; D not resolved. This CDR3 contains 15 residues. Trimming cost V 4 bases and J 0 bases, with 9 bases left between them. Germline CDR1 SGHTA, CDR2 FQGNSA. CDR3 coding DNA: TGTGCCAGCAGCTCCTCGAGGGCAACTAATGAAAAACTGTTTTTT. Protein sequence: CASSSSRATNEKLFF.

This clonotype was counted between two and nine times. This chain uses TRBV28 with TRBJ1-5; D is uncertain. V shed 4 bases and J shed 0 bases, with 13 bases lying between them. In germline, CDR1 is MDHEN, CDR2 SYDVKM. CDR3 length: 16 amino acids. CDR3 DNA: TGTGCCAGCAGTTCCCCGCCTGAGGGTAGCAATCAGCCCCAGCATTTT. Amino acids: CASSSPPEGSNQPQHF.

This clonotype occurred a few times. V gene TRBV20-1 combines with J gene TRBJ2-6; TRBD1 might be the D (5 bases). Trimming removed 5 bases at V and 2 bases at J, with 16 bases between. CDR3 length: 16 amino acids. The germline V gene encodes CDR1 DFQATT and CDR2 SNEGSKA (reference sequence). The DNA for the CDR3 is TGCAGTGCTCAAGAAGTGTCAGGGCCTGGGGCCAACGTCCTGACTTTC. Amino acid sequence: CSAQEVSGPGANVLTF.

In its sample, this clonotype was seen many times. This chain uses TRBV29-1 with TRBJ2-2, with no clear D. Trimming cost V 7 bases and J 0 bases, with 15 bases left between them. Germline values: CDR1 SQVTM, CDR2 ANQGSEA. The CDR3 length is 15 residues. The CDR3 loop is CSAQASAANTGELFF. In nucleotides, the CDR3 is TGCAGCGCCCAGGCGAGCGCGGCGAACACCGGGGAGCTGTTTTTT.

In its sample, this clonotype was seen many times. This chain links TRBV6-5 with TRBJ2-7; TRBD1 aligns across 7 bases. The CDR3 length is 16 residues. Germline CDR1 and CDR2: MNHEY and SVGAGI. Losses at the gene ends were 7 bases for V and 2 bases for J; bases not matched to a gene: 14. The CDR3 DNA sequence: TGTGCCAGCACTAACTCTTACGACAGGGTGACCTACGAGCAGTACTTC. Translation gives CASTNSYDRVTYEQYF.

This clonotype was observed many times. In nucleotides, the CDR3 is TGCGCCAGCAGCTTACAGGCGCAATCTAAGAAGACCCAGTACTTC. Amino acid sequence: CASSLQAQSKKTQYF. J is TRBJ2-5 and V is TRBV5-1; D may be TRBD1 (5 bases). CDR1 and CDR2 (germline): SGHRS, YFSETQ. The CDR3 spans 15 residues. V lost 2 bases and J lost 6, with 17 bases in between.

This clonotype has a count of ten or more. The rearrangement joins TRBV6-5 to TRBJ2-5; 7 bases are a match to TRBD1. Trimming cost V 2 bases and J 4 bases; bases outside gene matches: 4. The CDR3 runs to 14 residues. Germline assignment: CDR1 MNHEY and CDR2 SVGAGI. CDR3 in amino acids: CASSYDRAGETQYF. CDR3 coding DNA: TGTGCCAGCAGTTACGACAGGGCGGGAGAGACCCAGTACTTC.

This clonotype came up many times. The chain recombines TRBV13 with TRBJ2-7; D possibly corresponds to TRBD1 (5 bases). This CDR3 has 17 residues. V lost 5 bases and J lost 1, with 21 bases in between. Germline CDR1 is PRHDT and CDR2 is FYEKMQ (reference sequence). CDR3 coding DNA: TGTGCCAGCAGCCCCAGGGCCGAGGTACAAAAATCCTACGAGCAGTACTTC. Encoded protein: CASSPRAEVQKSYEQYF.

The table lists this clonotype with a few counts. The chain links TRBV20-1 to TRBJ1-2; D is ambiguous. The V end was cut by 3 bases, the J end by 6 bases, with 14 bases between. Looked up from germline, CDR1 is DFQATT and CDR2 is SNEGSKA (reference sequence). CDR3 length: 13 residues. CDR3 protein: CSARSQARDGYTF. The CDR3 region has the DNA TGCAGTGCTAGGAGCCAGGCACGGGATGGCTACACCTTC.

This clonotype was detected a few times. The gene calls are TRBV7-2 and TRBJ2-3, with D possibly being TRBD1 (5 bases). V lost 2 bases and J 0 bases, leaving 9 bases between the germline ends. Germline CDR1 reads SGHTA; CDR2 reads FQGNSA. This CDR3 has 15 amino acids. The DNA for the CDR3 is TGTGCCAGCAGCTTACAGCCAGGGAGCACAGATACGCAGTATTTT. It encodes CASSLQPGSTDTQYF.

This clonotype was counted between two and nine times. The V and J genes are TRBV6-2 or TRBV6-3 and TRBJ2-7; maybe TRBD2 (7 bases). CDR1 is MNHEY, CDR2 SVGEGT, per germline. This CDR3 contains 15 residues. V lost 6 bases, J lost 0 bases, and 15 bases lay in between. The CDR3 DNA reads TGTGCCAGCAGCAATACAGGGAGGGTCTCCTACGAGCAGTACTTC. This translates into CASSNTGRVSYEQYF.

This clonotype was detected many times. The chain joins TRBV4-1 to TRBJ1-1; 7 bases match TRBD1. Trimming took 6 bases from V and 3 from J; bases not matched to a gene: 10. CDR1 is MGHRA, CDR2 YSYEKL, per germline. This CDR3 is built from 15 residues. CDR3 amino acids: CASRQPTGSDTEAFF. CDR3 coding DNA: TGCGCCAGCAGACAACCGACAGGGTCGGACACTGAAGCTTTCTTT.

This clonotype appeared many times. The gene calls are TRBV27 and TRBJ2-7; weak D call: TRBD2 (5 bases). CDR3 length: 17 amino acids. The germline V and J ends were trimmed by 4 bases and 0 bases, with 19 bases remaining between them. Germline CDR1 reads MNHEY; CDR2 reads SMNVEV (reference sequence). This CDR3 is CASSSLGSPGSSYEQYF. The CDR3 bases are TGTGCCAGCAGTTCATTAGGGTCCCCGGGGAGCTCCTACGAGCAGTACTTC.

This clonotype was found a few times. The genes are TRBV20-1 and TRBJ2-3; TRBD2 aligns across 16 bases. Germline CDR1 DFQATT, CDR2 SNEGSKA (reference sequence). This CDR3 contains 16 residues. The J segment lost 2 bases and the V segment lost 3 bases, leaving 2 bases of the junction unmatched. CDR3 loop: CSARGLAGGPTDTQYF. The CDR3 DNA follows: TGCAGTGCTAGGGGACTAGCGGGGGGGCCCACAGATACGCAGTATTTT.

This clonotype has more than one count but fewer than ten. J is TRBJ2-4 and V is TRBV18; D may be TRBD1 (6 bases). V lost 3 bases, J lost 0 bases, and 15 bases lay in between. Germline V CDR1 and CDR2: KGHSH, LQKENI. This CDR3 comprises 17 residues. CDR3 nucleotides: TGTGCCAGCTCACCGAGGGACACCCATTTAGCCAAAAACATTCAGTACTTC. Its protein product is CASSPRDTHLAKNIQYF.

The CDR3 protein is CSVGGGSDTQYF. CDR3 coding DNA: TGCAGCGTTGGAGGGGGCTCGGATACGCAGTATTTT. This chain joins TRBV29-1 and TRBJ2-3; TRBD1 matches at 7 bases. CDR1 and CDR2 (germline): SQVTM, ANQGSEA. The CDR3 is 12 amino acids. V shed 4 bases, J shed 6 bases, and the junction held 4 bases outside the gene matches.

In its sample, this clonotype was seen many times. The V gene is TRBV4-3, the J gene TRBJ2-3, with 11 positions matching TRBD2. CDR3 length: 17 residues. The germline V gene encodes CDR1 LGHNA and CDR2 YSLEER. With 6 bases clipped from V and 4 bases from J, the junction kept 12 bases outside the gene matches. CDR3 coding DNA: TGCGCCAGCAGACCTGGGGCACTAGCGGGGGCCGCAGATACGCAGTATTTT. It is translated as CASRPGALAGAADTQYF.

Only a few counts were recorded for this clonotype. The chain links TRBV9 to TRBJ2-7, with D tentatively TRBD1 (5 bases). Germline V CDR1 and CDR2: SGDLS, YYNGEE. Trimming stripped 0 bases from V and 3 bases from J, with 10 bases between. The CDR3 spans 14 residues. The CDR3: CASSVEGQGYEQYF. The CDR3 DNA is TGTGCCAGCAGCGTAGAGGGCCAGGGCTACGAGCAGTACTTC.

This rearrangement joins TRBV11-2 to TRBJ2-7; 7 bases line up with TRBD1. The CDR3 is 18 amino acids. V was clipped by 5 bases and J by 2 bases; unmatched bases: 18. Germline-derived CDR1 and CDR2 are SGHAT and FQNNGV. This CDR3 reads CASSPTNRGRGQPYEQYF. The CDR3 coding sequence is TGTGCCAGCAGCCCTACCAACAGGGGAAGGGGACAACCCTACGAGCAGTACTTC.